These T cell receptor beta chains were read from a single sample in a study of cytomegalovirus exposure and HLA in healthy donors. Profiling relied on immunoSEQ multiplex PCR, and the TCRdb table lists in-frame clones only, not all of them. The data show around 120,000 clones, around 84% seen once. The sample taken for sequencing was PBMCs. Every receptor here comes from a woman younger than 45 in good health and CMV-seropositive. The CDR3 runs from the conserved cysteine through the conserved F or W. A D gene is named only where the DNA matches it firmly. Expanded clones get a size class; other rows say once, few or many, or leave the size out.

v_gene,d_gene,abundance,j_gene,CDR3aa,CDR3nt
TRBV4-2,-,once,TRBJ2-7,CASSQEGEQYF,TGTGCCAGCAGCCAAGAGGGCGAGCAGTACTTC
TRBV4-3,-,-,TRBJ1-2,CASSQTHHSNYGYTF,TGCGCCAGCAGCCAAACACACCATTCTAACTATGGCTACACCTTC
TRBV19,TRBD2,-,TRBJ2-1,CASNGAGVYNEQFF,TGTGCCAGTAATGGAGCGGGGGTCTACAATGAGCAGTTCTTC
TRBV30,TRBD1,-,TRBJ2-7,CAWSRGQGASYEQYF,TGTGCCTGGAGCAGAGGACAGGGAGCCTCCTACGAGCAGTACTTC
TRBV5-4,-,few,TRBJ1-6,CASSPAGYRSPLHF,TGTGCCAGCAGCCCGGCCGGGTATCGGTCACCCCTCCACTTT
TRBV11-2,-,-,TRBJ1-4,CASNQGLRGNEKLFF,TGTGCCAGCAACCAGGGACTAAGAGGAAATGAAAAACTGTTTTTT
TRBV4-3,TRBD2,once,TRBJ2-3,CASSQRVSSGGKGDTQYF,TGCGCCAGCAGCCAAAGGGTCTCTAGCGGGGGGAAGGGGGATACGCAGTATTTT
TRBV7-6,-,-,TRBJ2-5,CASSLGRETQYF,TGTGCCAGCAGCTTAGGGCGGGAGACCCAGTACTTC
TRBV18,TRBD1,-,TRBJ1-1,CASKSTGVNTEAFF,TGTGCCAGCAAATCGACAGGGGTGAACACTGAAGCTTTCTTT
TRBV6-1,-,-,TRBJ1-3,CASSEQYSFLGNTIYF,TGTGCCAGCAGTGAGCAATATAGTTTTCTTGGAAACACCATATATTTT
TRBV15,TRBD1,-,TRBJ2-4,CATSRGRDRGLIAKNIQYF,TGTGCCACCAGCAGAGGCCGGGACAGGGGTCTCATAGCCAAAAACATTCAGTACTTC
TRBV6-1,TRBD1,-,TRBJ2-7,CASRTQGGPYEQYF,TGTGCCAGCAGGACACAGGGGGGCCCGTACGAGCAGTACTTC
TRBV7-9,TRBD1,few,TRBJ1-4,CASSFGQGEKLFF,TGTGCCAGCAGCTTCGGACAGGGGGAAAAACTGTTTTTT
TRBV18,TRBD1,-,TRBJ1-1,CASSPDRGRNTEAFF,TGTGCCAGCTCGCCGGACAGGGGGCGAAACACTGAAGCTTTCTTT
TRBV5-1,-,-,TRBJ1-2,CASSLAREYGYTF,TGCGCCAGCAGCTTGGCCAGGGAATATGGCTACACCTTC
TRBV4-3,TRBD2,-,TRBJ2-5,CASSQDWSLAGVEETQYF,TGCGCCAGCAGCCAAGATTGGAGCCTAGCGGGAGTAGAAGAGACCCAGTACTTC
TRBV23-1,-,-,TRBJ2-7,CASREYPHGRAHEQYF,TGCGCCAGCCGTGAGTACCCCCACGGCAGGGCCCACGAGCAGTACTTC
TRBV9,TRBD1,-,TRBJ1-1,CASSTGQGNTEAFF,TGTGCCAGCAGCACGGGACAGGGGAACACTGAAGCTTTCTTT
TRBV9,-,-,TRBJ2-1,CASSVGSSYGEQFF,TGTGCCAGCAGCGTAGGGAGTAGCTATGGTGAGCAGTTCTTC
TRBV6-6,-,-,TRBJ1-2,CASSSLAARTTYGYTF,TGTGCCAGCAGTTCCCTGGCGGCGCGAACGACCTATGGCTACACCTTC
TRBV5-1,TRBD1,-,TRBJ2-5,CASSPDRVETQYF,TGCGCCAGCAGCCCGGACAGGGTTGAGACCCAGTACTTC
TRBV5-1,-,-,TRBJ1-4,CASSLEVAGEKLFF,TGCGCCAGCAGCTTAGAGGTAGCTGGTGAAAAACTGTTTTTT
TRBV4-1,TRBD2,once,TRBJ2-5,CASSQGGLAFKETQYF,TGCGCCAGCAGCCAAGGGGGACTAGCGTTTAAAGAGACCCAGTACTTC
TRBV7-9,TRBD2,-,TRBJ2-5,CASSSSSGGARETQYF,TGTGCCAGCAGCTCATCAAGCGGGGGGGCGCGGGAGACCCAGTACTTC
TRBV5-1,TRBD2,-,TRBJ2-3,CASSLGTSGATDTQYF,TGCGCCAGCAGCTTGGGGACTAGCGGGGCTACAGATACGCAGTATTTT
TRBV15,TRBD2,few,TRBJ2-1,CATSRGGGYNEQFF,TGTGCCACCAGCAGAGGGGGGGGTTACAATGAGCAGTTCTTC
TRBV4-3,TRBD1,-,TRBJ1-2,CASSQEDRAILSGYTF,TGCGCCAGCAGCCAAGAGGACAGGGCCATCCTGAGTGGCTACACCTTC
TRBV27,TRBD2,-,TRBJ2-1,CASSETSGAYNEQFF,TGTGCCAGCAGCGAGACTAGCGGGGCTTACAATGAGCAGTTCTTC
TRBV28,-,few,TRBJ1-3,CASSLSYLRAGGNTIYF,TGTGCCAGCAGTTTATCCTACCTACGGGCGGGGGGAAACACCATATATTTT
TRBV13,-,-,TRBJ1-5,CASSLSRNQPQHF,TGTGCCAGCAGCTTGTCCAGAAATCAGCCCCAGCATTTT
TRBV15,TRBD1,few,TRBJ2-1,CATSRVTGQGWDEQFF,TGTGCCACCAGCAGAGTTACGGGACAGGGGTGGGATGAGCAGTTCTTC
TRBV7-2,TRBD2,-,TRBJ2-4,CASSQGAGGPGAKNIQYF,TGTGCCAGCAGCCAAGGGGCGGGGGGGCCCGGGGCCAAAAACATTCAGTACTTC